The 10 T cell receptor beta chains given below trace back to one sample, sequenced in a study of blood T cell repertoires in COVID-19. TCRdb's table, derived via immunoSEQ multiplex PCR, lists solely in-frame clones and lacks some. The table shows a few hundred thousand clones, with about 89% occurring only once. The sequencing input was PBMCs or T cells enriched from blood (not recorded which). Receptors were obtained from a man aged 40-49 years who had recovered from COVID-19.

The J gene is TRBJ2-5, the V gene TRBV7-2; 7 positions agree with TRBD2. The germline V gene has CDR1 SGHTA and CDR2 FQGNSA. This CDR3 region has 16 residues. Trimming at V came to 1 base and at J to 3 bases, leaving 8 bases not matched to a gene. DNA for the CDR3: TGTGCCAGCAGCTTAGTTGGGCTAGCGGTCAAAGAGACCCAGTACTTC. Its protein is CASSLVGLAVKETQYF.

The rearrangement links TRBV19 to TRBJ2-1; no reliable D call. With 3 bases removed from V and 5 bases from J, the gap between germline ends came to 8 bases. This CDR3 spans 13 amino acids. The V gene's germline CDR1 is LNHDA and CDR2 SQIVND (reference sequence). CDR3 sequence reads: CASSMVANNEQFF. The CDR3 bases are TGTGCCAGTAGTATGGTTGCTAACAATGAGCAGTTCTTC.

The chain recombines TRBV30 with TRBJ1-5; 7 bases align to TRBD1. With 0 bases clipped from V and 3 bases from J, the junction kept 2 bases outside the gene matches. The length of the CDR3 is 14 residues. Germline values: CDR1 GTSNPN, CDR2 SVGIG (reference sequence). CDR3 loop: CAWSVRGINQPQHF. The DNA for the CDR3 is TGTGCCTGGAGTGTCAGGGGGATCAATCAGCCCCAGCATTTT.

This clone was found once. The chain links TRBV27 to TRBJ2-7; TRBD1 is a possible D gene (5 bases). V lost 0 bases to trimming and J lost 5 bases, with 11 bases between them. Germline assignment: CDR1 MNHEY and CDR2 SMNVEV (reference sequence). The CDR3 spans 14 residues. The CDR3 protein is CASSLSGPGNEQYF. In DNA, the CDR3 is TGTGCCAGCAGTTTATCTGGGCCAGGGAACGAGCAGTACTTC.

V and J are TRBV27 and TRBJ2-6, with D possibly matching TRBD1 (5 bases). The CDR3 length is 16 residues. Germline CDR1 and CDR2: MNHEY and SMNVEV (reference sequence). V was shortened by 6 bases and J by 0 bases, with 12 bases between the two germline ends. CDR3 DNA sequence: TGTGCCAGCAGATCAGGGATAAACTCTGGGGCCAACGTCCTGACTTTC. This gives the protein CASRSGINSGANVLTF.

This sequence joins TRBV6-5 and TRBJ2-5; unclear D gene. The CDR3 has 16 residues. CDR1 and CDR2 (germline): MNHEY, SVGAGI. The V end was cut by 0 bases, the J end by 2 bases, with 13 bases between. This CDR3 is CASSYSNNRLQETQYF. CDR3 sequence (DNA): TGTGCCAGCAGTTACTCGAATAACAGATTACAAGAGACCCAGTACTTC.

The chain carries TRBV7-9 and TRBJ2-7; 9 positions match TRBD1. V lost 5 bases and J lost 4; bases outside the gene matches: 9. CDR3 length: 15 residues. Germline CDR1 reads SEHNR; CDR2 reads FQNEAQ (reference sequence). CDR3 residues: CASSAKPGQGYEQYF. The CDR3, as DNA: TGTGCCAGCAGCGCAAAACCGGGACAGGGATACGAGCAGTACTTC.

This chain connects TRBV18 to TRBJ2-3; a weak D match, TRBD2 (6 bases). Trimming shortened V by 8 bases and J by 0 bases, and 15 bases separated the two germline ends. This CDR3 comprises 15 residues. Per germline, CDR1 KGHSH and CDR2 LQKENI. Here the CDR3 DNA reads TGTGCCAGCACGGTAGCGGACATTAGCACAGATACGCAGTATTTT. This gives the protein CASTVADISTDTQYF.

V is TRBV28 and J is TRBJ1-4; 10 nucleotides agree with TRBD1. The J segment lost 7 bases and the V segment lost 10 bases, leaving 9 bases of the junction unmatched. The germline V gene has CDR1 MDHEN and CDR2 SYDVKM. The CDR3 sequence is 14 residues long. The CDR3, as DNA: TGTGCCACCCAAAGCCGGGACAGGGGTGAAAAACTGTTTTTT. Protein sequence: CATQSRDRGEKLFF.

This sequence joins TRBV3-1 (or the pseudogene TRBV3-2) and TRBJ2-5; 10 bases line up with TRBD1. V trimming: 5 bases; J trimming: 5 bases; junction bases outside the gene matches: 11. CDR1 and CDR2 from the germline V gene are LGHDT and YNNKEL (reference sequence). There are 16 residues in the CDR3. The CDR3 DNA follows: TGTGCCAGCAGCTACGAGACAGGGGGCATGAAGGAGACCCAGTACTTC. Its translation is CASSYETGGMKETQYF.